The rows below give T cell receptor beta chains drawn from one sample of a study of PD-1 blockade in classical Hodgkin lymphoma. Some clones are missing from TCRdb's copy, which holds only in-frame ones; the method was immunoSEQ multiplex PCR. This sample has 50,000 to 85,000 clones, with 71% found just once. The source material was peripheral blood mononuclear cells (PBMCs), sampled before the second cycle of nivolumab. These TCRs come from a human donor with classical Hodgkin lymphoma. CDR3s include the opening cysteine and the closing phenylalanine or tryptophan. D genes are given only for firm matches. Rows may omit the clone size; those that give it use once, few, many or a size class.

V gene	D gene	J gene	clone size	CDR3 DNA	CDR3 protein
TRBV27	TRBD2	TRBJ2-7	.	TGTGCCAGCAGTTTGGGTAGCGGGATAGGTGACGAGCAGTACTTC	CASSLGSGIGDEQYF
TRBV5-1	.	TRBJ1-2	.	TGCGCCAGCAGCTTGGTTCAGACTAACTATGGCTACACCTTC	CASSLVQTNYGYTF
TRBV28	TRBD1	TRBJ1-2	once	TGTGCCAGCAGTCCTGGACAGGGGGCTTGGGGCTACACCTTC	CASSPGQGAWGYTF
TRBV9	TRBD2	TRBJ2-7	.	TGTGCCAGCAGCCCCCGGACTAGCGCTTTCTACGAGCAGTACTTC	CASSPRTSAFYEQYF
TRBV7-9	.	TRBJ1-4	.	TGTGCCAGCAGCCTGGCGTCAGGGCAAGATGAAAAACTGTTTTTT	CASSLASGQDEKLFF
TRBV19	.	TRBJ2-2	.	TGTGCCAGTACTCCCTGGTACTCCACGGCGAACACCGGGGAGCTGTTTTTT	CASTPWYSTANTGELFF
TRBV9	TRBD2	TRBJ2-5	.	TGTGCCAGCAGCGGACTAGCGGGGGGCGGAGGCGGAGAGACCCAGTACTTC	CASSGLAGGGGGETQYF
TRBV5-8	.	TRBJ1-1	.	TGTGCCAGTCGGACAGTCGGGGAGGTGGCTGAAGCTTTCTTT	CASRTVGEVAEAFF
TRBV13	TRBD2	TRBJ2-1	.	TGTGCCAGCAGCTTCCTTAGCGGGGAGGTGCAGTTCTTC	CASSFLSGEVQFF
TRBV9	.	TRBJ1-1	.	TGTGCCAGCAGTCTAGAGGGAGCGAACACTGAAGCTTTCTTT	CASSLEGANTEAFF
TRBV18	TRBD2	TRBJ2-3	.	TGTGCCAGCTCACCAACGCCAGCGGGAGGTTCAGATACGCAGTATTTT	CASSPTPAGGSDTQYF
TRBV7-7	.	TRBJ2-1	few	TGTGCTAGCAGCTTAGCGAAGGGGGGCTTCAATGAGCAGTTCTTC	CASSLAKGGFNEQFF
TRBV28	TRBD1	TRBJ1-1	many	TGTGCCAGCAGTATATCCCGGGACAGGATACGTCGAGCTTTCTTT	CASSISRDRIRRAFF
TRBV28	.	TRBJ2-7	.	TGTGCCAGCAGTTTGAGCTCCTACGAGCAGTACTTC	CASSLSSYEQYF
TRBV9	TRBD1	TRBJ1-2	.	TGTGCCAGCAGCGTAGGACAGGGCGCTAACTATGGCTACACCTTC	CASSVGQGANYGYTF
TRBV7-9	.	TRBJ1-6	.	TGTGCCAGCAGCGCGGACCGACATAATTCACCCCTCCACTTT	CASSADRHNSPLHF
TRBV5-6	.	TRBJ1-1	.	TGTGCCAGCAGCCCACCTCGCCCGGCGCGTCCTGAAGCTTTCTTT	CASSPPRPARPEAFF
TRBV6-4	.	TRBJ1-5	few	TGTGCCAGCAGTGACTCTTTCGGGACGAAGCATTTT	CASSDSFGTKHF
TRBV4-1	.	TRBJ2-7	few	TGCGCCAGCAGCCAATACGCGGGCGGCTCCTACGAGCAGTACTTC	CASSQYAGGSYEQYF
TRBV28	.	TRBJ1-4	many	TGTGCCAGCAGGGGGACGGCCTTTAAACTGTTTTTT	CASRGTAFKLFF
TRBV28	TRBD2	TRBJ2-2	few	TGTGCCAGCAGGGCCGGGGGGAAAGACACCGGGGAGCTGTTTTTT	CASRAGGKDTGELFF
TRBV7-9	.	TRBJ2-3	.	TGTGCCAGCACCTCCACTGGACAGTTCACAGATACGCAGTATTTT	CASTSTGQFTDTQYF
TRBV4-2	.	TRBJ2-2	few	TGTGCCAGCAGCCAAGATCGGGACGGGGAGCTGTTTTTT	CASSQDRDGELFF
TRBV28	TRBD1	TRBJ2-2	.	TGTGCCAGCAGAGGACAGGGGCGCACCGGGGAGCTGTTTTTT	CASRGQGRTGELFF
TRBV5-4	TRBD2	TRBJ2-5	.	TGTGCCAGCAGCTTGGATCGACTAGCGGGAGGAGGGGAGACCCAGTACTTC	CASSLDRLAGGGETQYF
TRBV19	.	TRBJ2-3	.	TGTGCCAGTAGTATTGGAGTGACACTGGATACGCAGTATTTT	CASSIGVTLDTQYF
TRBV28	.	TRBJ2-5	.	TGTGCCAGCAGTGTACTAACAGGGTTCCAAGAGACCCAGTACTTC	CASSVLTGFQETQYF
TRBV19	TRBD2	TRBJ2-7	.	TGTGCCAGTAGTCCATCGGGGGGTCTCTACGAGCAGTACTTC	CASSPSGGLYEQYF